A selection of T cell receptor beta chains follows, all from one sample in a study of blood T cell repertoires in COVID-19. The repertoire was sequenced with immunoSEQ multiplex PCR; TCRdb's copy has only in-frame clones and lacks some. The sample consists of 190,000 or so clones, about 77% of them appearing once. Sequencing input: peripheral blood. The receptor source for this set is a woman aged 80 or over with active or convalescent COVID-19. Both conserved end residues are part of each CDR3. The order of the fields is J gene, clone size, V gene, D gene, CDR3 protein, CDR3 DNA. A D gene is named only where the DNA matches it firmly. Size is omitted from some rows. Given values are once, few, many or a class for expanded clones.

TRBJ1-1,NA,TRBV10-3,TRBD1,CAISLLGQGNTEAFF,TGTGCCATCAGCCTTTTAGGACAGGGTAACACTGAAGCTTTCTTT
TRBJ1-2,NA,TRBV5-6,TRBD1,CASSGKQGADGYTF,TGTGCCAGCAGCGGAAAACAGGGGGCGGATGGCTACACCTTC
TRBJ1-1,NA,TRBV19,NA,CASSSQGNEAFF,TGTGCCAGTAGTAGCCAGGGGAATGAAGCTTTCTTT
TRBJ1-2,NA,TRBV5-1,NA,CASSLEGHPVGYGYTF,TGCGCCAGCAGCTTGGAGGGACACCCTGTGGGCTATGGCTACACCTTC
TRBJ1-2,NA,TRBV30,NA,CAWSGSLRGYTF,TGTGCCTGGTCAGGGTCGTTACGGGGGTACACCTTC
TRBJ1-1,NA,TRBV9,NA,CASSEQGTEAFF,TGTGCCAGCAGCGAGCAGGGCACTGAAGCTTTCTTT
TRBJ2-7,NA,TRBV4-2,NA,CASSQESTRGGEQYF,TGTGCCAGCAGCCAAGAGTCGACCCGAGGAGGCGAGCAGTACTTC
TRBJ1-1,NA,TRBV5-1,TRBD1,CASSLALGQGVRYTEAFF,TGCGCCAGCAGCTTGGCCCTCGGACAGGGGGTTAGGTACACTGAAGCTTTCTTT
TRBJ1-2,NA,TRBV27,NA,CASSLEGLRRPYGYTF,TGTGCCAGCAGTTTAGAGGGCCTCCGACGGCCCTATGGCTACACCTTC
TRBJ1-1,NA,TRBV18,NA,CASSSQGLTMNTEAFF,TGTGCCAGCTCATCCCAGGGCCTTACTATGAACACTGAAGCTTTCTTT
TRBJ2-5,NA,TRBV5-1,TRBD1,CASSGQGAGETQYF,TGCGCCAGCAGCGGACAGGGGGCCGGGGAGACCCAGTACTTC
TRBJ2-7,NA,TRBV28,NA,CASSLAGHYEQYF,TGTGCCAGCAGTTTAGCAGGGCATTACGAGCAGTACTTC
TRBJ1-6,NA,TRBV5-4,TRBD1,CASSLATGQGNSPLHF,TGTGCCAGCAGCTTGGCCACCGGACAGGGGAATTCACCCCTCCACTTT
TRBJ1-2,NA,TRBV5-6,NA,CASSNRAGYGYTF,TGTGCCAGCTCAAACAGGGCTGGCTATGGCTACACCTTC
TRBJ1-3,NA,TRBV15,TRBD1,CATSRELGSGGSSGNTIYF,TGTGCCACCAGCAGAGAATTGGGGTCAGGGGGTTCCTCTGGAAACACCATATATTTT
TRBJ1-5,NA,TRBV4-1,TRBD1,CASSLDRGNQPQHF,TGCGCCAGCAGCTTAGACAGGGGCAATCAGCCCCAGCATTTT
TRBJ1-3,NA,TRBV27,NA,CASSSASSGNTIYF,TGTGCCAGCAGTTCCGCGAGCTCTGGAAACACCATATATTTT
TRBJ2-5,NA,TRBV5-4,TRBD1,CASSPRQGHQETQYF,TGTGCCAGCAGCCCTCGACAGGGACACCAAGAGACCCAGTACTTC
TRBJ2-1,NA,TRBV5-1,NA,CASSFSPGGLNEQFF,TGCGCCAGCAGCTTCTCACCCGGGGGATTAAATGAGCAGTTCTTC
TRBJ1-5,NA,TRBV6-2/TRBV6-3,NA,CANSTPIGEFSNQPQHF,TGTGCCAACAGTACCCCGATTGGGGAGTTTAGCAATCAGCCCCAGCATTTT
TRBJ1-3,NA,TRBV12-3/TRBV12-4,NA,CASSLYGDTIYF,TGTGCCAGCAGTTTATACGGGGACACCATATATTTT
TRBJ1-1,NA,TRBV5-4,NA,CASSSSQNTEAFF,TGTGCCAGCAGCTCCTCACAGAACACTGAAGCTTTCTTT
TRBJ1-3,NA,TRBV18,NA,CASSPPLRWGYSGNTIYF,TGTGCCAGCTCACCACCCCTGAGATGGGGCTACTCTGGAAACACCATATATTTT
TRBJ2-7,NA,TRBV20-1,NA,CSARRSVEQYF,TGCAGTGCTAGAAGAAGCGTCGAGCAGTACTTC
TRBJ2-3,NA,TRBV7-6,TRBD1,CASSIGTGGRDTQYF,TGTGCCAGCAGCATTGGGACAGGGGGTAGGGATACGCAGTATTTT
TRBJ1-5,NA,TRBV2,TRBD1,CASTEGRGPRAIQPQHF,TGTGCCAGCACTGAGGGCAGGGGGCCGCGAGCTATTCAGCCCCAGCATTTT
TRBJ2-3,NA,TRBV18,NA,CASSPQGWGTDTQYF,TGTGCCAGCTCACCACAGGGGTGGGGCACAGATACGCAGTATTTT
TRBJ2-3,NA,TRBV6-5,NA,CASSYDTDTDTQYF,TGTGCCAGCAGTTATGACACCGACACAGATACGCAGTATTTT
TRBJ1-1,NA,TRBV19,NA,CASSIGGQGTEAFF,TGTGCCAGTAGTATAGGCGGCCAGGGCACTGAAGCTTTCTTT
TRBJ2-7,NA,TRBV9,NA,CASSSPGTYEQYF,TGTGCCAGCAGCTCCCCCGGGACCTACGAGCAGTACTTC
TRBJ2-7,NA,TRBV6-5,TRBD1,CASSYSLGGIYEQYF,TGTGCCAGCAGTTACTCGTTAGGGGGCATATACGAGCAGTACTTC
TRBJ2-4,NA,TRBV28,TRBD2,CASSRTSGENIQYF,TGTGCCAGCAGTCGGACTAGCGGGGAAAACATTCAGTACTTC
TRBJ2-3,NA,TRBV7-6,NA,CASSTRAGVTDTQYF,TGTGCCAGCAGCACAAGGGCGGGTGTAACAGATACGCAGTATTTT
TRBJ2-3,NA,TRBV4-2,TRBD2,CASSQGLAGRPGTDTQYF,TGTGCCAGCAGCCAAGGACTAGCGGGGCGTCCGGGAACAGATACGCAGTATTTT
TRBJ1-5,NA,TRBV5-1,TRBD1,CASSPVGQGNQPQHF,TGCGCCAGCAGCCCGGTGGGACAGGGAAATCAGCCCCAGCATTTT
TRBJ2-7,few,TRBV6-2/TRBV6-3,TRBD1,CASSSPGQNSYEQYF,TGTGCCAGCAGTTCCCCGGGACAGAACTCCTACGAGCAGTACTTC
TRBJ2-1,NA,TRBV5-1,TRBD2,CASSKDPSGGAYNEQFF,TGCGCCAGCAGCAAAGACCCTAGCGGGGGGGCCTACAATGAGCAGTTCTTC
TRBJ2-5,NA,TRBV5-4,TRBD2,CASSKTSAQETQYF,TGTGCCAGCAGCAAGACTAGCGCCCAAGAGACCCAGTACTTC
TRBJ1-1,NA,TRBV2,NA,CASRQELGTEAFF,TGTGCCAGCCGACAGGAATTAGGCACTGAAGCTTTCTTT
TRBJ1-2,NA,TRBV28,TRBD1,CASSRPGTGFGGYTF,TGTGCCAGCAGCCGTCCCGGGACAGGGTTTGGTGGCTACACCTTC
TRBJ1-4,NA,TRBV28,TRBD1,CASSGLGQGNEKLFF,TGTGCCAGCAGTGGCCTGGGACAGGGTAATGAAAAACTGTTTTTT
TRBJ1-6,once,TRBV10-3,NA,CAISEQGGGNSPLHF,TGTGCCATCAGTGAGCAAGGGGGGGGGAATTCACCCCTCCACTTT